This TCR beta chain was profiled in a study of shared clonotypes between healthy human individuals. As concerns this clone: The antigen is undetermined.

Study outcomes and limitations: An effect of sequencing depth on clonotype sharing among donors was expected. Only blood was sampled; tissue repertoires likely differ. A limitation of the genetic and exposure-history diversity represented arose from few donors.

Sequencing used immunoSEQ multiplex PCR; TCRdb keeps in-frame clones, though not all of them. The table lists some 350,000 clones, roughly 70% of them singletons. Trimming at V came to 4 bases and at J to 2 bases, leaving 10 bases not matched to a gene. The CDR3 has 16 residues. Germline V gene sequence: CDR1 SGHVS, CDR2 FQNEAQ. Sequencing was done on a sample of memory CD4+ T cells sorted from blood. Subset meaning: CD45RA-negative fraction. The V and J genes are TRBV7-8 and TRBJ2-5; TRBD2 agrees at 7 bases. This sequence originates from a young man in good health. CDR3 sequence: CASSSRLAYPQETQYF. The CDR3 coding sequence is TGTGCCAGCAGCTCCAGACTAGCTTATCCTCAAGAGACCCAGTACTTC.